This entry lists 23 T cell receptor beta chains sequenced from one sample in a study of T cells in Graves' hyperthyroidism and ophthalmopathy. The investigators amplified TCR beta CDR3 regions from RNA transcripts. RT-PCR in the first round (using the HTBI primer set) targeted the TCR CDR3. One entry per CDR3 protein results from TCRdb running MiXCR on the multiplex PCR reads. The sample shows over 500,000 distinct CDR3 sequences, about a sixth of them seen only once. Sequencing used blood. The receptors were gathered from a woman under 30 with Graves' ophthalmopathy.

This clonotype was picked up a small number of times. The V and J genes are TRBV29-1 and TRBJ2-3; D is possibly TRBD1 (6 bases). There are 15 residues in the CDR3. Trimming shortened V by 2 bases and J by 3 bases, and 15 bases separated the two germline ends. Germline V gene sequence: CDR1 SQVTM, CDR2 ANQGSEA. The CDR3 DNA is TGCAGCGTTGAATTCGGGCAGGGGATGACAGATACGCAGTATTTT. Amino acids: CSVEFGQGMTDTQYF.

This clonotype was counted at least ten times. The chain recombines TRBV6-2 or TRBV6-3 with TRBJ2-1; 7 bases align to TRBD1. From germline, CDR1 is MNHEY and CDR2 SVGEGT. The junction had 4 bases not matched to a gene; V was cut back by 8 bases and J by 6 bases. This CDR3 is built from 12 residues. CDR3 residues: CASCDRANEQFF. The CDR3 DNA reads as TGTGCCAGCTGTGACAGGGCCAATGAGCAGTTCTTC.

The chain employs TRBV5-5 and TRBJ1-5, with 9 bases matching TRBD1. The CDR3 runs 16 residues. V trimming: 1 base; J trimming: 6 bases; junction bases outside the gene matches: 8. The germline V gene encodes CDR1 SGHKS and CDR2 YYEKEE (reference sequence). DNA of the CDR3: TGTGCCAGCAGCTTGATAGGACAGGGGCAGGGTCAGCCCCAGCATTTT. It translates to CASSLIGQGQGQPQHF.

This clonotype was seen many times. The chain employs TRBV20-1 and TRBJ1-5; possibly TRBD1 for D (5 bases). Trimming took off 3 bases at V and 14 bases at J, with 11 bases between the two ends. The CDR3 spans 10 residues. Germline V gives CDR1 DFQATT, CDR2 SNEGSKA (reference sequence). CDR3 protein: CSASTGTEHF. CDR3 in DNA: TGCAGTGCTAGTACTGGGACCGAGCATTTT.

As for this clonotype: This sequence may be a read error, since a much larger clone differs from it by one base. The chain recombines TRBV28 with TRBJ2-3; D remains ambiguous. The CDR3 extends over 15 amino acids. Deletions cut 7 bases from V and 0 bases from J, with 14 bases between. Germline V gene data show CDR1 as MDHEN and CDR2 as SYDVKM. The CDR3 DNA reads TGTGCCAGCACGGACGGCCCCTTGAGCACAGATACGCAGTATTTT. It translates to CASTDGPLSTDTQYF.

This clonotype was recorded at least ten times. The chain recombines TRBV3-1 with TRBJ1-1; 7 bases match TRBD1. The V gene end was trimmed by 4 bases and the J gene end by 6 bases; junction bases not matched to a gene: 8. Germline V gene lookup returns CDR1 LGHDT and CDR2 YNNKEL (reference sequence). This CDR3 is 14 amino acids long. This CDR3 is CASSPTGQVSEAFF. The CDR3 coding sequence is TGTGCCAGCAGCCCCACAGGACAGGTATCTGAAGCTTTCTTT.

This clonotype was counted at least ten times. The gene calls are TRBV2 and TRBJ2-3, with D possibly being TRBD1 (6 bases). The ends were cut back, 4 bases at V and 2 bases at J, with 10 bases in the middle. This CDR3 has 14 residues. Germline-derived CDR1 and CDR2 are SNHLY and FYNNEI. CDR3 residues: CASSGGGSTDTQYF. The CDR3 DNA reads TGTGCCAGCAGTGGAGGGGGTTCCACAGATACGCAGTATTTT.

The chain links TRBV5-1 to TRBJ2-7; D is ambiguous. Germline CDR1 and CDR2: SGHRS and YFSETQ. Trimming removed 4 bases from V and 7 bases from J, with 9 bases in between. This CDR3 contains 11 residues. The CDR3 DNA reads as TGCGCCAGCAGCCCTGACGGAGAGCAGTACTTC. Amino acid sequence: CASSPDGEQYF.

This sequence joins TRBV9 and TRBJ2-1; 11 bases align to TRBD2. The length of the CDR3 is 15 residues. V lost 4 bases, J lost 8 bases, and 8 bases stayed unmatched. Germline CDR1 SGDLS, CDR2 YYNGEE. For the CDR3, the DNA is TGTGCCAGCAGCTCGGCTAGCGGGGGGTTTGATGAGCAGTTCTTC. Amino acid sequence: CASSSASGGFDEQFF.

J is TRBJ1-1 and V is TRBV6-1, with D perhaps matching TRBD1 (5 bases). Germline assignment: CDR1 MNHNS and CDR2 SASEGT. CDR3 length equals 14 residues. The V gene lost 5 bases and the J gene lost 4 bases, with 14 bases spanning the gap. The CDR3: CASSTRDALTEAFF. CDR3 coding DNA: TGTGCCAGCAGTACCCGGGACGCACTCACTGAAGCTTTCTTT.

The V and J genes are TRBV19 and TRBJ2-7, with D perhaps TRBD2 (5 bases). The germline V and J ends were trimmed by 10 bases and 7 bases, with 23 bases remaining between them. The CDR3 is made up of 14 amino acids. The germline V gene encodes CDR1 LNHDA and CDR2 SQIVND (reference sequence). CDR3 protein: CATNSGWGAREQYF. The CDR3 DNA reads as TGTGCCACTAATTCCGGTTGGGGAGCGCGTGAGCAGTACTTC.

This chain uses TRBV10-3 with TRBJ2-3, with 12 bases that match TRBD2. Germline V gene lookup returns CDR1 ENHRY and CDR2 SYGVKD. V shed 0 bases, J shed 4 bases, and the junction held 5 bases outside the gene matches. CDR3 length equals 17 residues. The CDR3 is CAISESARTSGADTQYF. The CDR3 DNA follows: TGTGCCATCAGTGAGTCGGCCCGGACTAGCGGGGCAGATACGCAGTATTTT.

This chain uses TRBV19 with TRBJ2-5; D gene unclear. In germline, CDR1 is LNHDA, CDR2 SQIVND (reference sequence). There are 12 residues in the CDR3. Trimming took 2 bases from V and 4 from J, leaving 5 bases between them. CDR3 protein: CASSIMGETQYF. The CDR3 nucleotides read TGTGCCAGTAGTATAATGGGAGAGACCCAGTACTTC.

This clonotype has a count of ten or more. J is TRBJ1-5 and V is TRBV6-1, with TRBD1 identical over 11 bases. Germline V gene sequence: CDR1 MNHNS, CDR2 SASEGT. The J segment lost 9 bases and the V segment lost 5 bases, leaving 9 bases of the junction unmatched. The CDR3 contains 15 residues. The CDR3 loop reads CASSRDRGIIWPQHF. In DNA form, the CDR3 reads TGTGCCAGCAGTCGGGACAGGGGGATAATCTGGCCCCAGCATTTT.

This clonotype was seen repeatedly, ten times or more. V and J are TRBV6-2 or TRBV6-3 and TRBJ2-3, with D uncertain. Per the germline V gene, CDR1 is MNHEY and CDR2 is SVGEGT. The CDR3 totals 14 residues. Trimming removed 2 bases from V and 6 bases from J, with 12 bases in between. The CDR3 here is CASSYLSAVDTQYF. CDR3 nucleotide sequence: TGTGCCAGCAGTTACCTCTCGGCAGTGGATACGCAGTATTTT.

This clonotype occurred many times. The rearrangement joins TRBV6-6 to TRBJ2-5; unclear D gene. Germline V gene lookup returns CDR1 MNHNY and CDR2 SVGAGI (reference sequence). The CDR3 loop spans 14 amino acids. Deletions cut 0 bases from V and 4 bases from J, with 9 bases between. The CDR3: CASSYSKIRETQYF. CDR3 bases: TGTGCCAGCAGTTACTCGAAGATCAGAGAGACCCAGTACTTC.

Concerning this clonotype itself: This may arise from a read error, as a much more abundant clone is one base away. The genes are TRBV11-2 and TRBJ2-7, with D tentatively TRBD1 or TRBD2 (5 bases each). Trimming pared 8 bases from V and 7 bases from J, leaving 30 bases between. The CDR3 consists of 17 residues. Germline lookup yields CDR1 SGHAT and CDR2 FQNNGV. The CDR3: CASGRLPVGELYSEQYF. CDR3 sequence (DNA): TGTGCCAGCGGTAGGCTCCCTGTAGGGGAGCTCTACAGTGAGCAGTACTTC.

At least ten counts were recorded for this clonotype. The chain links TRBV20-1 to TRBJ2-7, with no clear D. The CDR3 runs to 12 residues. V gave up 3 bases and J gave up 2 bases, with 8 bases separating them. The germline V gene has CDR1 DFQATT and CDR2 SNEGSKA (reference sequence). CDR3 protein: CSARENTYEQYF. Written as DNA, the CDR3 is TGCAGTGCTAGGGAGAACACCTACGAGCAGTACTTC.

The rearrangement joins TRBV6-2 or TRBV6-3 to TRBJ2-5; the match to TRBD2 covers 10 bases. Germline lookup yields CDR1 MNHEY and CDR2 SVGEGT. V was pared by 7 bases and J by 1 base, with 9 bases of the junction left unmatched. The CDR3 is 16 amino acids. The CDR3 loop is CASTNRLAGPQETQYF. CDR3 nucleotide sequence: TGTGCCAGCACCAACAGACTAGCGGGCCCCCAAGAGACCCAGTACTTC.

V is TRBV9 and J is TRBJ1-2, with unresolved D. Trimming removed 4 bases at V and 4 bases at J, with 23 bases between. Germline V lookup: CDR1 SGDLS, CDR2 YYNGEE. The CDR3 is made up of 17 amino acids. The CDR3 coding sequence is TGTGCCAGCAGCATCAGCGTAGAGAGAGGCGGGATCTATGGCTACACCTTC. It encodes CASSISVERGGIYGYTF. The variable domain in full, completed from reference TRBV9 and TRBJ1-2, reads DSGVTQTPKHLITATGQRVTLRCSPRSGDLSVYWYQQSLDQGLQFLIQYYNGEERAKGNILERFSAQQFPDLHSELNLSSLELGDSALYFCASSISVERGGIYGYTFGSGTRLTVV.

This clonotype was seen repeatedly, ten times or more. The chain combines TRBV5-1 with TRBJ1-2, with 7 bases lining up with TRBD1. The CDR3 runs 14 residues. The junction had 8 bases not matched to a gene; V was cut back by 4 bases and J by 5 bases. CDR1 and CDR2 from the germline V gene are SGHRS and YFSETQ. The CDR3 nucleotides read TGCGCCAGCAGCGCCGGGACAGCGAGTTATGGCTACACCTTC. This gives the protein CASSAGTASYGYTF.

Comment on this clonotype: The junction differs from germline at one of its ends, possibly a read error. The J gene is TRBJ2-1, the V gene TRBV11-1; D gene unclear. The CDR3 is 16 residues long. Per germline, CDR1 SGHAT and CDR2 FQDESV (reference sequence). The CDR3 nucleotides are TGTGCCAGCAGCTCCCGTGGCGGAAGCTCCTACAATGGGCAGTTCTTC. This gives the protein CASSSRGGSSYNGQFF.

This clonotype came up many times. This chain uses TRBV9 with TRBJ2-5; D not resolved. V gave up 2 bases and J gave up 5 bases, with 7 bases separating them. The V gene's germline CDR1 is SGDLS and CDR2 YYNGEE. The CDR3 totals 12 residues. The CDR3 DNA follows: TGTGCCAGCAGCGTCAACTCCGAGACCCAGTACTTC. It is translated as CASSVNSETQYF.